One and the same sample provided the 17 T cell receptor beta chains below, sequenced in a study of cytomegalovirus exposure and HLA in healthy donors. Measured with immunoSEQ multiplex PCR; TCRdb has only the in-frame clones, and not every one. The profile shows hundreds of thousands of clones, 86% of them singletons. Sequencing used PBMCs. Receptors were obtained from a woman between 18 and 29 years old in good health and CMV-seronegative.

This clone was detected ten times or more. The chain employs TRBV28 and TRBJ1-1; the D is unclear. This CDR3 spans 15 amino acids. Trimming took 4 bases from V and 1 from J, leaving 13 bases between them. Per germline, CDR1 MDHEN and CDR2 SYDVKM. In DNA, the CDR3 is TGTGCCAGCAGTTACTTCGGTTGGGCGAACACTGAAGCTTTCTTT. Protein: CASSYFGWANTEAFF.

V gene TRBV6-1 combines with J gene TRBJ2-1, with 11 bases matching TRBD2. The V and J ends lost 4 bases and 3 bases, in that order; junction bases with no gene match: 2. The CDR3 extends over 15 amino acids. The V gene's germline CDR1 is MNHNS and CDR2 SASEGT. The CDR3 reads CASSATSGSYNEQFF. CDR3 DNA sequence: TGTGCCAGCAGTGCCACTAGCGGGAGCTACAATGAGCAGTTCTTC.

V usage is TRBV28 and J usage is TRBJ2-6; TRBD2 matches at 7 bases. The CDR3 contains 17 residues. CDR1 MDHEN and CDR2 SYDVKM come from the germline V gene. The V gene end was trimmed by 4 bases and the J gene end by 0 bases; junction bases not matched to a gene: 6. DNA for the CDR3: TGTGCCAGCAGTTCCGCCTGGGGGGGCTCTGGGGCCAACGTCCTGACTTTC. Protein sequence: CASSSAWGGSGANVLTF.

This clone was counted once. The V call is TRBV27, the J call TRBJ2-2; possibly TRBD1 for D (5 bases). Germline V lookup: CDR1 MNHEY, CDR2 SMNVEV (reference sequence). The CDR3 is made up of 16 amino acids. V shed 2 bases and J shed 5 bases, with 15 bases lying between them. Written as DNA, the CDR3 is TGTGCCAGCAGTTTAAGGGCAGGGAAGGGGACCGGGGAGCTGTTTTTT. Translation gives CASSLRAGKGTGELFF.

The CDR3 here is CASSQEGVGGAGQETQYF. CDR3 sequence (DNA): TGTGCCAGCAGCCAAGAGGGTGTTGGCGGGGCCGGACAAGAGACCCAGTACTTC. V is TRBV4-2 and J is TRBJ2-5; D may be TRBD2 (6 bases). Germline V lookup: CDR1 LGHNA, CDR2 YNFKEQ. Trimming removed 0 bases at V and 2 bases at J, with 19 bases between. CDR3 size: 18 residues.

This clone occurred a few times. CDR3 in amino acids: CASSQDGTYQPQHF. The DNA of the CDR3 is TGCGCCAGCAGCCAAGATGGGACATATCAGCCCCAGCATTTT. The chain is built from TRBV4-1 and TRBJ1-5; D possibly corresponds to TRBD1 (6 bases). Trimming removed 0 bases from V and 5 bases from J, with 8 bases in between. The germline gives CDR1 MGHRA, CDR2 YSYEKL. This CDR3 has 14 amino acids.

V gene TRBV28 combines with J gene TRBJ1-1, with D tentatively TRBD1 (5 bases). The germline V gene has CDR1 MDHEN and CDR2 SYDVKM. The CDR3 totals 14 residues. V was trimmed by 3 bases and J by 1 base, leaving 9 bases between them. CDR3 nucleotide sequence: TGTGCCAGCAGTTTTCTTCAGGGGAACACTGAAGCTTTCTTT. Protein sequence: CASSFLQGNTEAFF.

The V gene is TRBV13, the J gene TRBJ2-3; TRBD1 matches 8 bases. The CDR3 totals 15 residues. Germline CDR1 PRHDT, CDR2 FYEKMQ (reference sequence). V lost 1 base and J lost 2; bases outside the gene matches: 2. CDR3 DNA sequence: TGTGCCAGCAGCTTAGCAGGGGGCAACACAGATACGCAGTATTTT. It translates to CASSLAGGNTDTQYF. The entire variable domain, with the rest obtained from reference TRBV13 and TRBJ2-3, is as follows: AAGVIQSPRHLIKEKRETATLKCYPIPRHDTVYWYQQGPGQDPQFLISFYEKMQSDKGSIPDRFSAQQFSDYHSELNMSSLELGDSALYFCASSLAGGNTDTQYFGPGTRLTVL.

This clone was detected once. This chain uses TRBV2 with TRBJ2-2; tentatively, D is TRBD1 (5 bases). CDR1 and CDR2 (germline): SNHLY, FYNNEI. Trimming left V 8 bases short and J 3 bases short, with 16 bases between. This CDR3 has 15 residues. CDR3 protein: CASSFRQSDTGELFF. The CDR3, as DNA: TGTGCCAGCTCTTTTCGACAGAGCGACACCGGGGAGCTGTTTTTT.

V is TRBV30 and J is TRBJ2-3, with D perhaps matching TRBD2 (6 bases). This CDR3 is 13 amino acids long. V shed 3 bases and J shed 8 bases, with 15 bases lying between them. Germline CDR1 is GTSNPN and CDR2 is SVGIG (reference sequence). CDR3 protein: CAWRPVYGGTQYF. In DNA, the CDR3 is TGTGCCTGGAGACCTGTCTACGGGGGTACGCAGTATTTT.

The chain couples TRBV28 to TRBJ1-4; perhaps TRBD1 as D (5 bases). This CDR3 has 18 residues. V lost 4 bases, J lost 8 bases, and 26 bases lay in between. CDR1 and CDR2 (germline): MDHEN, SYDVKM. The CDR3 spells CASSSPAGGNGIGEKLFF. The CDR3 DNA follows: TGTGCCAGCAGTTCCCCGGCGGGGGGGAATGGGATTGGGGAAAAACTGTTTTTT.

This sequence joins TRBV5-1 and TRBJ2-5; TRBD1 matches at 7 bases. The CDR3 is 15 residues long. CDR1 is SGHRS, CDR2 YFSETQ, per germline. V trimming: 0 bases; J trimming: 5 bases; junction bases outside the gene matches: 7. For the CDR3, the DNA is TGCGCCAGCAGCTTGGCAGGGGGTGGGGATGAGACCCAGTACTTC. As protein: CASSLAGGGDETQYF.

This rearrangement joins TRBV2 to TRBJ2-1, with D perhaps matching TRBD1 (6 bases). With 7 bases removed from V and 4 bases from J, the gap between germline ends came to 20 bases. Germline V gene sequence: CDR1 SNHLY, CDR2 FYNNEI. The CDR3 has 16 residues. The CDR3 DNA follows: TGTGCCAGCACCGAACTGGGACATATCCTTTACAATGAGCAGTTCTTC. Translation: CASTELGHILYNEQFF.

The chain employs TRBV27 and TRBJ2-7, with 11 bases identical to TRBD2. Per the germline V gene, CDR1 is MNHEY and CDR2 is SMNVEV (reference sequence). Losses at the gene ends were 5 bases for V and 0 bases for J; bases not matched to a gene: 6. This CDR3 has 16 residues. In nucleotides, the CDR3 is TGTGCCAGCAGTCCTGGGACTAGCGGTTACTCCTACGAGCAGTACTTC. This translates into CASSPGTSGYSYEQYF.

The J gene is TRBJ2-3, the V gene TRBV5-4; D remains unclear. V was cut by 3 bases and J by 3 bases, with 11 bases left in between. The CDR3 spans 14 residues. CDR1 and CDR2 from the germline V gene are SGHNT and YYREEE (reference sequence). In DNA form, the CDR3 reads TGTGCCAGCAGCTCCCGCCAGATTACAGATACGCAGTATTTT. Its translation: CASSSRQITDTQYF.

In this sample, this clone turned up once. V is TRBV5-1 and J is TRBJ1-5, with D possibly matching TRBD1 (6 bases). This CDR3 is 15 amino acids long. CDR1 is SGHRS and CDR2 is YFSETQ in the germline V gene. V was cut by 1 base and J by 2 bases, with 10 bases left in between. CDR3 sequence (DNA): TGCGCCAGCAGCTTGACAGGGACCCGCAATCAGCCCCAGCATTTT. It codes for CASSLTGTRNQPQHF.

The table lists this clone with a count of one. V gene TRBV27 combines with J gene TRBJ2-7, with 7 bases matching TRBD2. Trimming removed 6 bases from V and 3 bases from J; junction bases left unmatched: 17. CDR1 and CDR2 from the germline V gene are MNHEY and SMNVEV (reference sequence). This CDR3 contains 17 residues. The CDR3 region is CASSPPRGVTGYYEQYF. CDR3 sequence (DNA): TGTGCCAGCAGCCCCCCCCGGGGGGTGACGGGGTACTACGAGCAGTACTTC.